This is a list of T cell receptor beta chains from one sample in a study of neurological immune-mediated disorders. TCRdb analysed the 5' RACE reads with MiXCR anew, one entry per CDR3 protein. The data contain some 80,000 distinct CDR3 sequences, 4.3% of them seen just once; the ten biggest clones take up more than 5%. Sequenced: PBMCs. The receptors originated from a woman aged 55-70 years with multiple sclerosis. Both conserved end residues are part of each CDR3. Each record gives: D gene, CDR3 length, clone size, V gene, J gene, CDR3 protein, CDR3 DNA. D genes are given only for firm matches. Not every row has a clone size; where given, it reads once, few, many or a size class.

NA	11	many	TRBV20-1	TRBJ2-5	CSAGITETQYF	TGCAGTGCGGGGATTACAGAGACCCAGTACTTC
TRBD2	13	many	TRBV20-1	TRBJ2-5	CSASLTSGGTQYF	TGCAGTGCTAGCCTAACTAGCGGGGGGACCCAGTACTTC
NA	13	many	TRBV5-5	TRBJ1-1	CASSLFGLPEAFF	TGTGCCAGCAGCCTTTTCGGGTTACCTGAAGCTTTCTTT
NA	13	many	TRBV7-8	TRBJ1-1	CASSVEVNTEAFF	TGTGCCAGCAGCGTAGAGGTGAACACTGAAGCTTTCTTT
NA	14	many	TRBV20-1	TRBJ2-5	CSARDPPGQETQYF	TGCAGTGCCAGGGACCCCCCCGGGCAAGAGACCCAGTACTTC
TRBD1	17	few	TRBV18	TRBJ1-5	CASSPTGNRGNNQPQHF	TGTGCCAGCTCACCGACTGGGAACAGGGGGAACAATCAGCCCCAGCATTTT
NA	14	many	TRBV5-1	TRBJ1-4	CASSLDGKNEKLFF	TGCGCCAGCAGCTTGGACGGGAAAAATGAAAAACTGTTTTTT
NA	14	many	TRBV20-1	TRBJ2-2	CSADAGQNTGELFF	TGCAGTGCCGACGCAGGACAGAACACCGGGGAGCTGTTTTTT
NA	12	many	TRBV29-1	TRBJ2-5	CSVSGPQETQYF	TGCAGCGTTAGCGGACCCCAAGAGACCCAGTACTTC
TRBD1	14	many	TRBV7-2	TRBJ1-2	CASSKGQLNYGYTF	TGTGCCAGCAGCAAGGGACAGCTTAACTATGGCTACACCTTC
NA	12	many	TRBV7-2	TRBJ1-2	CASSPQNYGYTF	TGTGCCAGCAGCCCACAGAACTATGGCTACACCTTC
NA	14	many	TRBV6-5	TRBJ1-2	CASSYSERGSGYTF	TGTGCCAGCAGTTACTCGGAGCGGGGTTCCGGCTACACCTTC
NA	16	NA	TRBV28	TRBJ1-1	CASSPGTGNGYTEAFF	TGTGCCAGCAGTCCCGGTACAGGGAATGGGTACACTGAAGCTTTCTTT
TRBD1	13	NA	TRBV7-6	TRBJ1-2	CSSSSRDRDGYTF	TGTTCCAGCAGCTCCCGGGACAGGGATGGCTACACCTTC
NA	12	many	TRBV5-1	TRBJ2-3	CASSLASGMQYF	TGCGCCAGCAGCTTGGCCTCTGGGATGCAGTATTTT